Only a few counts were recorded for the clone carrying this T cell receptor beta chain. The source of the sample is a study of T cells in Graves' hyperthyroidism and ophthalmopathy. Amplification targeted TCR beta CDR3 regions from RNA transcripts. The study used the HTBI primer set for a first-round RT-PCR of the TCR CDR3. TCRdb re-derived calls from the multiplex PCR reads in MiXCR, one entry per CDR3 protein. The sample holds 660,000 or so distinct CDR3 sequences, roughly 20% seen once. This CDR3 spans 16 amino acids. Trimming removed 10 bases from V and 5 bases from J; junction bases left unmatched: 16.

This chain joins TRBV12-3 or TRBV12-4 and TRBJ2-2, with 7 bases lining up with TRBD2. Material for sequencing was blood. This clonotype originated in a man aged 30 to 45 with Graves' ophthalmopathy. The CDR3 loop reads CATPVSGGRGTGELFF. CDR3 sequence (DNA): TGTGCCACCCCGGTCTCGGGCGGGAGAGGTACCGGGGAGCTGTTTTTT.